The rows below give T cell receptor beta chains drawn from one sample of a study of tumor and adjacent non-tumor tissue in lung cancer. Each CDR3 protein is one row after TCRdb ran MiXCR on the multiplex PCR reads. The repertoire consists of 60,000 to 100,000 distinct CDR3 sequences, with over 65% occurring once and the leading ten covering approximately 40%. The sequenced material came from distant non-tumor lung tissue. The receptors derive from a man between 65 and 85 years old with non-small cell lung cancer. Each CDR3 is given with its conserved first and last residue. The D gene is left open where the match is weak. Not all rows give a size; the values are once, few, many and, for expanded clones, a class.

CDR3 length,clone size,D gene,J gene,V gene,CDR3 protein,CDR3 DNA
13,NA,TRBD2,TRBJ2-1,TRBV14,CTSSPGLGNEQFF,TGTACCAGCAGCCCGGGACTAGGGAATGAGCAGTTCTTC
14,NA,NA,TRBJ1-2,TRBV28,CGSHDSSTRNGYTF,TGTGGCAGCCACGATTCAAGCACACGCAATGGCTACACCTTC
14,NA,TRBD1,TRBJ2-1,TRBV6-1,CASTGTGELDKQFF,TGTGCTAGCACTGGGACAGGGGAATTGGATAAGCAGTTCTTC
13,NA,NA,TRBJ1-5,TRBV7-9,CAGSQDNNQPQHF,TGTGCCGGCAGCCAGGATAACAATCAGCCCCAGCATTTT
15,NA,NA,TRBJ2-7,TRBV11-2,CANSLDKGGRYEQYF,TGTGCCAACAGCTTAGACAAGGGTGGCAGGTACGAGCAGTACTTC
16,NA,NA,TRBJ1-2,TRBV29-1,CSVVPYQSSEEDGCTF,TGCAGCGTTGTCCCCTATCAATCCTCGGAGGAAGATGGCTGCACCTTC
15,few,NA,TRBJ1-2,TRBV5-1,CASSRAGEPNYGYTF,TGCGCCAGCAGCCGGGCAGGGGAGCCTAACTATGGCTACACCTTC
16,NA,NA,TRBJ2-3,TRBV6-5,CSSSYSGAHSTDTQYF,TGTTCCAGCAGTTACTCGGGGGCACATAGCACAGATACGCAGTATTTT
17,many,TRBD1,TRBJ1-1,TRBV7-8,CASSSGTGDLRRTEAFF,TGTGCCAGCAGCTCCGGGACAGGCGACTTAAGGAGGACTGAAGCTTTCTTT
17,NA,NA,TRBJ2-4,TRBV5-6,CAGSATGTRVVGNIQYF,TGTGCCGGCAGCGCTACCGGGACAAGGGTCGTTGGGAACATTCAGTACTTC
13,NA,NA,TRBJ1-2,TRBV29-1,CSDLQTGAYGYIF,TGCAGCGATCTCCAGACGGGGGCCTATGGCTACATCTTC
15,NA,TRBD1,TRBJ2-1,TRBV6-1,CASRYRDRGYDDQFF,TGTGCCAGCAGATACCGGGACAGGGGGTATGATGATCAGTTCTTC
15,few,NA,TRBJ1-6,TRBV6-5,CVSRTHRDKNSLLHF,TGTGTCAGCAGAACCCACCGGGACAAAAATTCACTCCTCCACTTT
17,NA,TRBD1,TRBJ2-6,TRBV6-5,CANSSGTGGSGANVLTF,TGTGCCAACAGTTCCGGGACAGGGGGCTCAGGGGCCAACGTTCTGACTTTC
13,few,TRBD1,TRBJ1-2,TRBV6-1,CASSSGTGDGHTF,TGTGCCAGTAGTTCCGGGACAGGGGATGGCCACACCTTC
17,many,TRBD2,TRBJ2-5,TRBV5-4,CASSLKGWTSGSETQYF,TGTGCCAGCAGCTTAAAGGGGTGGACTAGCGGGAGTGAGACCCAGTACTTC
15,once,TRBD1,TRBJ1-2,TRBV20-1,CSVNPGGFVSYGYTF,TGCAGTGTTAATCCAGGGGGCTTTGTCTCCTATGGCTACACCTTC
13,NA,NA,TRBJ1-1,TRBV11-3,CVSSPPAKTEAFF,TGTGTCAGCAGCCCCCCGGCGAAGACTGAAGCTTTCTTC
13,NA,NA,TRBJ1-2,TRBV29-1,CSVVGGGFYAYTF,TGCAGCGTTGTAGGCGGCGGATTCTATGCTTACACCTTC
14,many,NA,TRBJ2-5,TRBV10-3,CAISPGQRAETQYF,TGTGCCATCAGTCCGGGACAGCGGGCGGAGACCCAGTACTTC
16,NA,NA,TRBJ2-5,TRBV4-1,CSSSQAEQPIQETQCF,TGCTCCAGCAGCCAAGCTGAGCAGCCAATACAAGAGACCCAGTGCTTC
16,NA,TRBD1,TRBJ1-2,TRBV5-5,CASSLQYLGQGRDYTF,TGTGCCAGCAGCTTGCAATATCTTGGACAGGGCCGTGACTACACCTTC
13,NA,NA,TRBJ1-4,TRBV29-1,CSTRTARREKLFF,TGTAGCACCCGGACAGCCAGGAGGGAAAAACTGTTTTTT
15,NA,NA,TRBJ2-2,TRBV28,CTSSLGTKNTGELFF,TGTACCAGCAGTTTGGGGACAAAGAACACCGGGGAGCTCTTTTTT
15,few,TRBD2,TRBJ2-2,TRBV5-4,CASSFLAGDTRELFF,TGTGCCAGCAGCTTCCTAGCGGGAGACACCAGGGAGCTGTTTTTT
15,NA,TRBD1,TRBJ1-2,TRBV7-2,CASSLQTGGAYGYTF,TGTGCCAGCAGCTTGCAGACAGGGGGCGCATATGGCTACACCTTC
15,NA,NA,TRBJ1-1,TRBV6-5,CASSYSIRMNTETFF,TGTGCCAGCAGTTACTCGATCCGGATGAACACTGAAACTTTCTTT
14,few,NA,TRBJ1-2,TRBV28,CASGRRTSNYGYTF,TGTGCCAGCGGGCGGAGGACAAGTAACTATGGCTACACCTTC
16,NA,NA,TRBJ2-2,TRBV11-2,CARSLVGTAVAGKMFF,TGTGCCAGGAGCTTAGTGGGCACAGCGGTTGCCGGGAAGATGTTTTTT
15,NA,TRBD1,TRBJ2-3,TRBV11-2,CASSRGQSITDTQCF,TGTGCCAGCAGCCGGGGACAGTCTATCACAGATACGCAGTGTTTT
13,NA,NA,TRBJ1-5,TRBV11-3,CDSSLDAALPQHF,TGTGACAGCAGCTTAGATGCGGCTCTGCCCCAGCATTTT
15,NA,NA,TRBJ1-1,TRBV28,CASSLSPNFNTEAFF,TGCGCCAGCAGTTTATCTCCGAACTTCAACACTGAAGCTTTCTTT
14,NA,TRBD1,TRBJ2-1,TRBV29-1,CSIPGTGGNNEQFF,TGCAGCATCCCCGGGACAGGGGGAAACAATGAGCAGTTCTTC
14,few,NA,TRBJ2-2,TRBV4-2,CASLQGGPIGELFF,TGTGCCAGTCTTCAGGGGGGGCCCATCGGGGAGTTGTTTTTT
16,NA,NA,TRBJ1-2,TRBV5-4,CASSLDGRERLMGYIF,TGTGCTAGCAGCTTGGATGGCAGGGAGAGGTTAATGGGCTACATCTTC
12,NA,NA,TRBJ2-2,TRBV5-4,CVSSSDTREPLF,TGTGTCAGCAGCTCAGACACCAGGGAGCCGTTATTT
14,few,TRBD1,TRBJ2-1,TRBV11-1,CASSERDRGFEQFF,TGTGCCAGCAGCGAAAGGGACAGGGGGTTTGAGCAGTTCTTC
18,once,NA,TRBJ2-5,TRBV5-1,CASNLLSLRFSGGETQYF,TGCGCCAGCAACTTGTTGAGTTTGAGATTTTCTGGGGGAGAGACCCAGTACTTC
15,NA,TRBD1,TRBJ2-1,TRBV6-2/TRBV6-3,CASSSRGGSYNEQFF,TGTGCCAGCAGTTCAAGAGGGGGCTCATACAATGAGCAGTTCTTC
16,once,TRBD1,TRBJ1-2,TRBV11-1,CTSSDGQGQTSYGHTF,TGTACCAGCAGCGACGGACAGGGACAAACCTCTTATGGTCACACCTTC
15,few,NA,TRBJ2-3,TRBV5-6,CTSSLSATSTDTQYF,TGTACTAGCAGTTTGTCAGCGACTAGCACAGATACGCAGTATTTT